A single sample gave rise to the 27 T cell receptor beta chains below, sequenced in a study of blood T cell repertoires in COVID-19. Clones were read by immunoSEQ multiplex PCR, and TCRdb kept only the in-frame ones, dropping some. Altogether 73,000 or so clones are present, roughly 89% being singletons, with the ten largest covering less than 9%. The sample was peripheral blood. The receptors originated from a man aged 30-40 years with acute or convalescent COVID-19.

For the CDR3, the DNA is TGTGCCAGCGGAAACGGGACAGGGGGAGGTTATGGCTACACCTTC. Amino acid sequence: CASGNGTGGGYGYTF. This sequence joins TRBV4-2 and TRBJ1-2; TRBD1 matches 11 bases. This CDR3 is built from 15 residues. Germline V gene data show CDR1 as LGHNA and CDR2 as YNFKEQ. Trimming removed 8 bases from V and 5 bases from J; junction bases left unmatched: 10.

V gene TRBV2 combines with J gene TRBJ2-7; 7 bases align to TRBD2. With 5 bases clipped from V and 6 bases from J, the junction kept 13 bases outside the gene matches. Germline lookup yields CDR1 SNHLY and CDR2 FYNNEI. The CDR3 length is 15 residues. The CDR3 is CASSMGGSGRGEQYF. CDR3 in DNA: TGTGCCAGCAGTATGGGAGGGTCTGGACGGGGCGAGCAGTACTTC.

The chain couples TRBV28 to TRBJ1-6; D gene uncertain. The CDR3 has 14 amino acids. In germline, CDR1 is MDHEN, CDR2 SYDVKM. V lost 6 bases and J 13 bases, leaving 19 bases between the germline ends. In DNA form, the CDR3 reads TGTGCCAGCAGCCCCCCGGCGGGGATAAATCCCCTCCACTTT. This sequence encodes CASSPPAGINPLHF.

This chain connects TRBV7-2 to TRBJ2-2; D gene ambiguous. The CDR3 covers 12 residues. Per the germline V gene, CDR1 is SGHTA and CDR2 is FQGNSA. The ends were cut back, 6 bases at V and 2 bases at J, with 4 bases in the middle. DNA of the CDR3: TGTGCCAGCAGTACTAACACCGGGGAGCTGTTTTTT. Translating gives CASSTNTGELFF.

The chain employs TRBV9 and TRBJ2-3; 8 bases agree with TRBD2. The CDR3 has 13 residues. Germline V lookup: CDR1 SGDLS, CDR2 YYNGEE. The V segment lost 3 bases and the J segment 6 bases; nucleotides outside the gene matches: 3. CDR3 loop: CASSASGSDTQYF. CDR3 nucleotide sequence: TGTGCCAGCAGCGCGAGCGGGAGCGATACGCAGTATTTT. The complete variable domain, with remaining parts taken from reference TRBV9 and TRBJ2-3, reads DSGVTQTPKHLITATGQRVTLRCSPRSGDLSVYWYQQSLDQGLQFLIQYYNGEERAKGNILERFSAQQFPDLHSELNLSSLELGDSALYFCASSASGSDTQYFGPGTRLTVL.

The chain recombines TRBV7-9 with TRBJ1-6; D not resolved. This CDR3 contains 14 residues. From germline, CDR1 is SEHNR and CDR2 FQNEAQ (reference sequence). V lost 6 bases and J 9 bases, leaving 15 bases between the germline ends. CDR3 loop: CASRRAGRGSPLHF. CDR3 DNA sequence: TGTGCCAGCAGGCGCGCAGGTCGGGGTTCACCCCTCCACTTT. Full variable domain (missing parts from reference TRBV7-9 and TRBJ1-6): DTGVSQNPRHKITKRGQNVTFRCDPISEHNRLYWYRQTLGQGPEFLTYFQNEAQLEKSRLLSDRFSAERPKGSFSTLEIQRTEQGDSAMYLCASRRAGRGSPLHFGNGTRLTVT.

The chain links TRBV6-4 to TRBJ2-1, with a weak D call TRBD2 (6 bases). This CDR3 contains 14 residues. With 2 bases removed from V and 9 bases from J, the gap between germline ends came to 14 bases. Germline CDR1 and CDR2: MRHNA and SNTAGT. CDR3 in DNA: TGTGCCAGCAGTGACCATGGGGAGGCCAGTGAGCAGTTCTTC. Translated: CASSDHGEASEQFF.

The rearrangement links TRBV13 to TRBJ2-5, with TRBD1 matching over 7 bases. This CDR3 is built from 13 residues. Unmatched junction bases numbered 5, after V lost 8 bases and J lost 2 bases. CDR1 PRHDT and CDR2 FYEKMQ come from the germline V gene (reference sequence). The DNA of the CDR3 is TGTGCCAGCTCTACAGGGGTACAAGAGACCCAGTACTTC. It translates to CASSTGVQETQYF.

The table lists this clone with a count of one. The chain couples TRBV12-3 or TRBV12-4 to TRBJ2-1; the D is unclear. This CDR3 has 12 residues. V lost 7 bases and J 8 bases, leaving 12 bases between the germline ends. The CDR3, as DNA: TGTGCCAGCACACCAGTGGGCCATGAGCAGTTCTTC. This gives the protein CASTPVGHEQFF.

V usage is TRBV7-8 and J usage is TRBJ1-4; TRBD1 matches 9 bases. V lost 1 base to trimming and J lost 5 bases; unmatched junction nucleotides: 17. Germline-derived CDR1 and CDR2 are SGHVS and FQNEAQ. This CDR3 is built from 20 residues. In DNA, the CDR3 is TGTGCCAGCAGCTTAGGAGCCGGGACAGGGACAACCAGAAGAAATGAAAAACTGTTTTTT. Its translation: CASSLGAGTGTTRRNEKLFF.

This rearrangement joins TRBV30 to TRBJ2-2; D possibly corresponds to TRBD1 (5 bases). CDR3 length equals 14 residues. The ends were cut back, 8 bases at V and 5 bases at J, with 18 bases in the middle. Germline V lookup: CDR1 GTSNPN, CDR2 SVGIG (reference sequence). CDR3 sequence: CAGQLGMRTGELFF. In DNA, the CDR3 is TGTGCCGGACAACTGGGGATGAGGACCGGGGAGCTGTTTTTT.

V gene TRBV5-4 combines with J gene TRBJ1-1; weak D call: TRBD1 (5 bases). Trimming removed 0 bases from V and 7 bases from J, with 10 bases in between. Looked up from germline, CDR1 is SGHNT and CDR2 is YYREEE (reference sequence). The CDR3 contains 13 residues. CDR3 sequence (DNA): TGTGCCAGCAGCTTGGGGATGCAGGGTGAAGCTTTCTTT. Its translation is CASSLGMQGEAFF.

This clone was seen just once. The chain couples TRBV14 to TRBJ1-4, with 10 nucleotides matching TRBD1. V was pared by 5 bases and J by 6 bases, with 12 bases of the junction left unmatched. This CDR3 contains 17 residues. Looked up from germline, CDR1 is SGHDN and CDR2 is FVKESK. CDR3 sequence: CASSRRQGARGDEKLFF. The CDR3 nucleotides read TGTGCCAGCAGCAGACGACAGGGGGCTCGAGGCGATGAAAAACTGTTTTTT.

The chain has TRBV12-3 or TRBV12-4 and TRBJ2-3; maybe TRBD2 (5 bases). The CDR3 contains 13 residues. Trimming stripped 3 bases from V and 2 bases from J, with 6 bases between. The CDR3 is CASSFRDTDTQYF. In DNA, the CDR3 is TGTGCCAGCAGTTTCCGGGACACAGATACGCAGTATTTT.

The chain couples TRBV7-2 to TRBJ2-7; D is possibly TRBD2 (5 bases). CDR3 size: 14 residues. CDR1 is SGHTA and CDR2 is FQGNSA in the germline V gene. Trimming took 1 base from V and 3 from J, leaving 10 bases between them. The CDR3 coding sequence is TGTGCCAGCAGCTTAGAGGGAGCGAACTACGAGCAGTACTTC. This encodes CASSLEGANYEQYF.

This chain links TRBV28 with TRBJ2-4; TRBD2 aligns across 12 bases. Germline V lookup: CDR1 MDHEN, CDR2 SYDVKM. The CDR3 covers 15 residues. With 6 bases clipped from V and 4 bases from J, the junction kept 4 bases outside the gene matches. The CDR3 loop is CASRTSGGGKNIQYF. The DNA of the CDR3 is TGTGCCAGCAGGACTAGCGGGGGTGGAAAAAACATTCAGTACTTC.

The gene calls are TRBV28 and TRBJ1-2, with D possibly being TRBD1 (5 bases). The CDR3 consists of 13 residues. Trimming left V 3 bases short and J 3 bases short, with 8 bases between. Germline CDR1 is MDHEN and CDR2 is SYDVKM. CDR3 DNA sequence: TGTGCCAGCAGTTTTACGGGGGACTATGGCTACACCTTC. It is translated as CASSFTGDYGYTF.

This chain uses TRBV30 with TRBJ2-1; the D gene is possibly TRBD2 (6 bases). V shed 0 bases and J shed 0 bases, with 12 bases lying between them. The CDR3 has 16 amino acids. From germline, CDR1 is GTSNPN and CDR2 SVGIG (reference sequence). The CDR3 spells CAWSVAGPSSYNEQFF. As DNA, the CDR3 is TGTGCCTGGAGTGTAGCGGGTCCGAGCTCCTACAATGAGCAGTTCTTC. Using reference TRBV30 and TRBJ2-1 for the parts outside the CDR3, the full variable domain is SQTIHQWPATLVQPVGSPLSLECTVEGTSNPNLYWYRQAAGRGLQLLFYSVGIGQISSEVPQNLSASRPQDRQFILSSKKLLLSDSGFYLCAWSVAGPSSYNEQFFGPGTRLTVL.

The chain is built from TRBV2 and TRBJ2-2, with D possibly TRBD2 on 5 matching bases. V was shortened by 8 bases and J by 6 bases, with 13 bases between the two germline ends. CDR1 SNHLY and CDR2 FYNNEI come from the germline V gene. This CDR3 comprises 13 residues. CDR3 nucleotides: TGTGCCAGCGTGGGAGATGGTTCCGGGGAGCTGTTTTTT. This codes for CASVGDGSGELFF.

The rearrangement links TRBV3-1 (or the pseudogene TRBV3-2) to TRBJ2-3; 8 nucleotides agree with TRBD2. Germline CDR1 and CDR2: LGHDT and YNNKEL (reference sequence). V shed 1 base and J 2 bases; nucleotides not matched to a gene: 2. CDR3 length: 15 residues. The CDR3 reads CASSQGAGDTDTQYF. CDR3 DNA sequence: TGTGCCAGCAGCCAAGGAGCGGGAGACACAGATACGCAGTATTTT.

The chain carries TRBV3-1 (or the pseudogene TRBV3-2) and TRBJ2-3; D is unclear. CDR3 size: 14 residues. Germline V gives CDR1 LGHDT, CDR2 YNNKEL (reference sequence). The V end lost 3 bases, the J end lost 4 bases, and 11 bases lay between the germline ends. This chain's CDR3 is CASSQVRLADTQYF. CDR3 sequence (DNA): TGTGCCAGCAGCCAGGTGCGGTTGGCAGATACGCAGTATTTT.

This rearrangement joins TRBV3-1 (or the pseudogene TRBV3-2) to TRBJ2-1; D ambiguous. The germline CDR1 and CDR2 sequences are LGHDT and YNNKEL (reference sequence). The CDR3 totals 17 residues. V was pared by 4 bases and J by 0 bases, with 16 bases between. DNA of the CDR3: TGTGCCAGCAGCCTTCGTAGCTCCACGAGCTCCTACAATGAGCAGTTCTTC. Translation gives CASSLRSSTSSYNEQFF.

This clone was observed a single time. This sequence joins TRBV28 and TRBJ1-1; 12 bases line up with TRBD1. The CDR3 has 16 amino acids. V dropped 7 bases and J dropped 5; count of bases not matched to a gene: 11. Germline V lookup: CDR1 MDHEN, CDR2 SYDVKM. The CDR3 nucleotides are TGTGCCAGCACCGAAAGGGGACAGGGGGCATTGACTGAAGCTTTCTTT. Translated: CASTERGQGALTEAFF.

V gene TRBV13 combines with J gene TRBJ1-3; no clear D. Germline V CDR1 and CDR2: PRHDT, FYEKMQ (reference sequence). This CDR3 contains 12 residues. With 7 bases removed from V and 0 bases from J, the gap between germline ends came to 4 bases. CDR3 region: CASTYSGNTIYF. The CDR3 coding sequence is TGTGCCAGCACGTACTCTGGAAACACCATATATTTT.

The chain is built from TRBV5-6 and TRBJ2-1, with D perhaps matching TRBD2 (6 bases). The germline gives CDR1 SGHDT, CDR2 YYEEEE. The CDR3 has 14 residues. The ends were cut back, 4 bases at V and 8 bases at J, with 16 bases in the middle. The CDR3 reads CASSLPRLVDEQFF. CDR3 DNA: TGTGCCAGCAGCCTTCCCAGACTAGTCGATGAGCAGTTCTTC.

The rearrangement uses TRBV7-3 and TRBJ2-2; D possibly corresponds to TRBD1 (6 bases). Per germline, CDR1 SGHTA and CDR2 FQGTGA. CDR3 length: 14 residues. V was shortened by 4 bases and J by 5 bases, with 11 bases between the two germline ends. CDR3: CASSWKGETGELFF. The CDR3 DNA reads as TGTGCCAGCAGCTGGAAGGGGGAAACCGGGGAGCTGTTTTTT.

The genes are TRBV6-5 and TRBJ2-4; D call uncertain. Germline CDR1 MNHEY, CDR2 SVGAGI. The CDR3 covers 13 residues. Trimming removed 8 bases from V and 0 bases from J, with 8 bases in between. The CDR3 region has the DNA TGTGCCAGCTTTGGGCTAGCCAAAAACATTCAGTACTTC. This gives the protein CASFGLAKNIQYF.